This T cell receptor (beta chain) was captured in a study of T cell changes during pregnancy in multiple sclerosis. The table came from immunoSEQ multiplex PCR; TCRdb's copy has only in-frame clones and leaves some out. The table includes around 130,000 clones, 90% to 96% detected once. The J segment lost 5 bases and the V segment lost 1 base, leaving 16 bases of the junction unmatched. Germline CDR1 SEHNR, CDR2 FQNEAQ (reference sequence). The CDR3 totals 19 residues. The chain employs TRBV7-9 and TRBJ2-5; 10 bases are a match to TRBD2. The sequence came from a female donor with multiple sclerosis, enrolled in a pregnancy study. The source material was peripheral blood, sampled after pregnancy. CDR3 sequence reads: CASSLVGQREGQVFETQYF. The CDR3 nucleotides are TGTGCCAGCAGCTTAGTCGGCCAGCGGGAGGGCCAGGTTTTTGAGACCCAGTACTTC.